One and the same sample provided the 16 T cell receptor beta chains below, sequenced in a study of blood T cell repertoires in COVID-19. Sequenced by immunoSEQ multiplex PCR; TCRdb stores in-frame clones only, minus some. Seen here are a few hundred thousand clones, approximately 88% observed once, and the top ten hold about 7%. The sequencing input was peripheral blood. The receptors derive from a woman under 40 who had recovered from COVID-19.

The rearrangement links TRBV28 to TRBJ2-3; 12 nucleotides match TRBD2. Per germline, CDR1 MDHEN and CDR2 SYDVKM. There are 19 residues in the CDR3. Unmatched junction bases numbered 15, after V lost 6 bases and J lost 2 bases. CDR3 nucleotides: TGTGCCAGCAGCCTTACGCTACTAGCGGGGGGAGGGTCCACAGATACGCAGTATTTT. Translated, it gives CASSLTLLAGGGSTDTQYF.

About this clone itself: The sample has other DNA sequences that encode this CDR3 too. The chain employs TRBV28 and TRBJ2-7; D perhaps matches TRBD2 (5 bases). V was shortened by 2 bases and J by 2 bases, with 7 bases between the two germline ends. The CDR3 extends over 13 amino acids. The germline V gene has CDR1 MDHEN and CDR2 SYDVKM. The CDR3 DNA reads as TGTGCCAGCAGTTTAACTAGAACCTACGAGCAGTACTTC. Translated: CASSLTRTYEQYF.

The chain is built from TRBV5-6 and TRBJ2-5; no clear D gene. Trimming removed 4 bases from V and 5 bases from J, with 9 bases in between. This CDR3 comprises 12 residues. Looked up from germline, CDR1 is SGHDT and CDR2 is YYEEEE. Here the CDR3 reads CASSAYSETQYF. In DNA, the CDR3 is TGTGCCAGCAGCGCTTATAGTGAGACCCAGTACTTC.

The chain carries TRBV5-1 and TRBJ1-3; possible D gene TRBD1, 6 bases. The CDR3 is 16 amino acids. V lost 3 bases, J lost 4 bases, and 17 bases lay in between. The germline gives CDR1 SGHRS, CDR2 YFSETQ. The CDR3 reads CASSSTGPPWGNTIYF. CDR3 coding DNA: TGCGCCAGCAGCTCGACAGGCCCACCCTGGGGAAACACCATATATTTT.

The chain employs TRBV5-6 and TRBJ2-3; 9 bases agree with TRBD2. The CDR3 has 16 residues. Per germline, CDR1 SGHDT and CDR2 YYEEEE. Trimming cost V 0 bases and J 0 bases; bases outside gene matches: 2. Here the CDR3 DNA reads TGTGCCAGCAGCTTGGGGAGCGGGGGGAGCACAGATACGCAGTATTTT. Translated, it gives CASSLGSGGSTDTQYF.

The gene calls are TRBV19 and TRBJ2-3, with TRBD1 as a possible D gene (6 bases). V dropped 7 bases and J dropped 1 base, with 15 bases sitting between them. There are 15 residues in the CDR3. CDR1 and CDR2 (germline): LNHDA, SQIVND (reference sequence). The CDR3 sequence: CASTQGGGRTDTQYF. The CDR3 DNA follows: TGTGCCAGTACCCAAGGGGGTGGACGCACAGATACGCAGTATTTT.

This clone was picked up a small number of times. The gene calls are TRBV19 and TRBJ1-4; 10 bases align to TRBD1. V lost 9 bases to trimming and J lost 5 bases; unmatched junction nucleotides: 6. Germline assignment: CDR1 LNHDA and CDR2 SQIVND (reference sequence). CDR3 length: 14 residues. The CDR3 region has the DNA TGTGCCAGCCGGACAGGGGGGATCAATGAAAAACTGTTTTTT. This gives the protein CASRTGGINEKLFF.

The rearrangement joins TRBV28 to TRBJ1-6, with no clear D. Germline CDR1 and CDR2: MDHEN and SYDVKM. Trimming pared 8 bases from V and 11 bases from J, leaving 13 bases between. The CDR3 extends over 12 amino acids. This CDR3 is CASRGAGTPLHF. Here the CDR3 DNA reads TGTGCCAGCCGAGGTGCGGGCACACCCCTCCACTTT. The whole variable domain, remainder taken from reference TRBV28 and TRBJ1-6, is DVKVTQSSRYLVKRTGEKVFLECVQDMDHENMFWYRQDPGLGLRLIYFSYDVKMKEKGDIPEGYSVSREKKERFSLILESASTNQTSMYLCASRGAGTPLHFGNGTRLTVT.

V gene TRBV5-6 combines with J gene TRBJ1-1, with D uncertain. CDR1 is SGHDT and CDR2 is YYEEEE in the germline V gene. The CDR3 spans 15 residues. The V gene lost 3 bases and the J gene lost 1 base, with 13 bases spanning the gap. The CDR3 sequence: CASSSGAGKNTEAFF. CDR3 nucleotide sequence: TGTGCCAGCAGCTCTGGAGCCGGGAAGAACACTGAAGCTTTCTTT.

The rearrangement links TRBV12-3 or TRBV12-4 to TRBJ2-7, with D possibly matching TRBD1 (5 bases). The CDR3 loop spans 13 amino acids. Trimming took 2 bases from V and 3 from J, leaving 8 bases between them. The CDR3 DNA follows: TGTGCCAGCAGTTTACGCAGGGACTACGAGCAGTACTTC. Protein sequence: CASSLRRDYEQYF.

The chain recombines TRBV27 with TRBJ1-4; 8 bases are shared with TRBD1. Germline V gene sequence: CDR1 MNHEY, CDR2 SMNVEV (reference sequence). CDR3 size: 15 residues. V gave up 7 bases and J gave up 8 bases; unmatched junction bases: 12. The CDR3 region has the DNA TGTGCCAGCACGGCCGTTGGACAGGGAGAAGAAAAACTGTTTTTT. This encodes CASTAVGQGEEKLFF. Full variable domain (remainder filled in from reference TRBV27 and TRBJ1-4): EAQVTQNPRYLITVTGKKLTVTCSQNMNHEYMSWYRQDPGLGLRQIYYSMNVEVTDKGDVPEGYKVSRKEKRNFPLILESPSPNQTSLYFCASTAVGQGEEKLFFGSGTQLSVL.

The chain joins TRBV11-2 to TRBJ2-3; TRBD2 aligns across 9 bases. The CDR3 loop spans 14 amino acids. V was pared by 5 bases and J by 4 bases, with 4 bases of the junction left unmatched. Germline V lookup: CDR1 SGHAT, CDR2 FQNNGV. In DNA form, the CDR3 reads TGTGCCAGCAGCCTGAGGACTAGCGCAGATACGCAGTATTTT. Protein product: CASSLRTSADTQYF.

V usage is TRBV5-1 and J usage is TRBJ2-2; D is perhaps TRBD1 (5 bases). Trimming pared 4 bases from V and 0 bases from J, leaving 10 bases between. The germline CDR1 and CDR2 sequences are SGHRS and YFSETQ. The length of the CDR3 is 15 residues. CDR3 amino acids: CASSPMGPNTGELFF. CDR3 nucleotides: TGCGCCAGCAGCCCTATGGGGCCGAACACCGGGGAGCTGTTTTTT.

Only one count was recorded for this clone. This chain connects TRBV29-1 to TRBJ2-7; 7 bases are a match to TRBD1. CDR3 size: 13 residues. Losses at the gene ends were 5 bases for V and 4 bases for J; bases not matched to a gene: 8. In germline, CDR1 is SQVTM, CDR2 ANQGSEA. The CDR3: CSVLTGLGYEQYF. For the CDR3, the DNA is TGCAGCGTTCTGACAGGGTTGGGGTACGAGCAGTACTTC.

The chain uses TRBV11-1 and TRBJ2-1; 7 bases match TRBD1. V lost 4 bases, J lost 4 bases, and 10 bases stayed unmatched. Germline lookup yields CDR1 SGHAT and CDR2 FQDESV (reference sequence). The CDR3 sequence is 16 residues long. The CDR3 here is CASSSSPGTVYNEQFF. The CDR3 region has the DNA TGTGCCAGCAGCTCGTCACCCGGGACAGTTTACAATGAGCAGTTCTTC.

V is TRBV10-3 and J is TRBJ2-3; 12 bases fit TRBD2. The CDR3 length is 18 residues. The germline gives CDR1 ENHRY, CDR2 SYGVKD. V was pared by 0 bases and J by 3 bases, with 7 bases of the junction left unmatched. CDR3: CAISESVRTSGETDTQYF. The CDR3 nucleotides read TGTGCCATCAGTGAGTCGGTCAGGACTAGCGGGGAGACAGATACGCAGTATTTT.